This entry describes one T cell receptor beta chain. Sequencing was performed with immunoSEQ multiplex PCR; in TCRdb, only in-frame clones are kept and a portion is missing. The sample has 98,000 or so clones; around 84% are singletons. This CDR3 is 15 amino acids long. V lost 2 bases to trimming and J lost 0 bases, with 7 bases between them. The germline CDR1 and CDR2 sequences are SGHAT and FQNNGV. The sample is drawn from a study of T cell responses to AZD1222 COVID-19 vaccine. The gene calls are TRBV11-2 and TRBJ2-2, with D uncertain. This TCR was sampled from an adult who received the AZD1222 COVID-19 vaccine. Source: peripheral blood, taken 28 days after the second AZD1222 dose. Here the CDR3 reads CASSLNNPNTGELFF. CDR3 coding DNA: TGTGCCAGCAGCTTAAATAACCCGAACACCGGGGAGCTGTTTTTT.